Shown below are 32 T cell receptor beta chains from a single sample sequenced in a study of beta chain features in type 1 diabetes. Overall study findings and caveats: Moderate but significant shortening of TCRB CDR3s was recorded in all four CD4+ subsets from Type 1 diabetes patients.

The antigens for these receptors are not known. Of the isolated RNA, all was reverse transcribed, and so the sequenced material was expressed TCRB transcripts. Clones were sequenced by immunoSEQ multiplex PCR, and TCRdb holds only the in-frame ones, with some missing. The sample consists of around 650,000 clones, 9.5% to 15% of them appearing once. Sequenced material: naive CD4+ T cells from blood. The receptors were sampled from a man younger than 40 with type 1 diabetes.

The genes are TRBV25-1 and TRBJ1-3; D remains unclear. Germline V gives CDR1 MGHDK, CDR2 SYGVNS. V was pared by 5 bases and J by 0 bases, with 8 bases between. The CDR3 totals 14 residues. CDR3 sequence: CASSSSGSGNTIYF. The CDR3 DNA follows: TGTGCCAGCAGTTCATCAGGCTCTGGAAACACCATATATTTT.

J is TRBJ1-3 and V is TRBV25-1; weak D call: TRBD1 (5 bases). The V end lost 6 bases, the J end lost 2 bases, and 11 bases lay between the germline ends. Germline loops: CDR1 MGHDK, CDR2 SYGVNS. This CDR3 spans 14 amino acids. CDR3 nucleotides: TGTGCCAGCAGCGAAGACAGACCTGGAAACACCATATATTTT. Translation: CASSEDRPGNTIYF.

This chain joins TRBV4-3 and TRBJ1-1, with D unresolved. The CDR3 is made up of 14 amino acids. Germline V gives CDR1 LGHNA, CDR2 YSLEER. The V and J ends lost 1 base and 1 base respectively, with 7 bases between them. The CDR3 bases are TGCGCCAGCAGCCAAGTCCTGCAGAACACTGAAGCTTTCTTT. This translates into CASSQVLQNTEAFF.

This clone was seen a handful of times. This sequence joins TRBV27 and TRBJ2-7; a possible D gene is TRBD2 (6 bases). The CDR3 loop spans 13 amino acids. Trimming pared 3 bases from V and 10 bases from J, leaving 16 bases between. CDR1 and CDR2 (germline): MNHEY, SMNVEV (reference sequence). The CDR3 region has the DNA TGTGCCAGCAGTTTTCTCGGAGGGCAGCGTCAGTACTTC. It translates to CASSFLGGQRQYF.

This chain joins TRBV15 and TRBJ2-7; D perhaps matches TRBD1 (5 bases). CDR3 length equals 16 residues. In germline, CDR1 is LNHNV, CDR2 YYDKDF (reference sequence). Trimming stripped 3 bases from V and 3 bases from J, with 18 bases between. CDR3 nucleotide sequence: TGTGCCACCAGCAGGGGCGTGGGGCAGGCGGACTACGAGCAGTACTTC. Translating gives CATSRGVGQADYEQYF.

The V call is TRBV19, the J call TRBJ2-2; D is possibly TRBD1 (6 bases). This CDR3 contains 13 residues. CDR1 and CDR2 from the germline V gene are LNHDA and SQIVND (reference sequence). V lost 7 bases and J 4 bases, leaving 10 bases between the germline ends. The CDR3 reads CASTSGVTGELFF. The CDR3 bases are TGTGCCAGTACTTCAGGGGTCACCGGGGAGCTGTTTTTT.

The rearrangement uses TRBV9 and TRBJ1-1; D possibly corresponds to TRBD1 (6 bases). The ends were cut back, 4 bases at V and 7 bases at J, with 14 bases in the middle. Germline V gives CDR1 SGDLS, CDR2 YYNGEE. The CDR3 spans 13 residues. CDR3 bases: TGTGCCAGCAGCTCTAAACTACAGGGTGAAGCTTTCTTT. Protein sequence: CASSSKLQGEAFF.

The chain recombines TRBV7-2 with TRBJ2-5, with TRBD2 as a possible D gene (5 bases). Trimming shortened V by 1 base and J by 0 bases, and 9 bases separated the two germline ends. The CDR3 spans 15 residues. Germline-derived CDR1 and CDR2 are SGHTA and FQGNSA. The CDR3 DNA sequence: TGTGCCAGCAGCTTAGGTCCCGGGAACCAAGAGACCCAGTACTTC. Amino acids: CASSLGPGNQETQYF.

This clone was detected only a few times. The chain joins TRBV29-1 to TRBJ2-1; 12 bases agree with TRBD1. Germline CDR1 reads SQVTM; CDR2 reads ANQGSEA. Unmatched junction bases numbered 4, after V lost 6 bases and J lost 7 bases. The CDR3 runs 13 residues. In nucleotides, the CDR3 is TGCAGCGTCCGGGACAGGGGGCTGAATGAGCAGTTCTTC. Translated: CSVRDRGLNEQFF.

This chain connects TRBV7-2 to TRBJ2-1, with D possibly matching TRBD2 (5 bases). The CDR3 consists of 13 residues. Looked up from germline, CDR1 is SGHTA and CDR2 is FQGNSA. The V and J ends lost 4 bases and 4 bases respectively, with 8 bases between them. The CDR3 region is CASSWRTYNEQFF. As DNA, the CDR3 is TGTGCCAGCAGCTGGAGGACTTACAATGAGCAGTTCTTC.

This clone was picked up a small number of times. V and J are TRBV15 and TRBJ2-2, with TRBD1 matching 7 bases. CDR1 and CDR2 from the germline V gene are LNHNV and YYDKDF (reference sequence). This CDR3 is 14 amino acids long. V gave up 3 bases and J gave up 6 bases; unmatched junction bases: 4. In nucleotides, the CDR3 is TGTGCCACCAGCAGTGACAGGGCCCCCGGGGAGCTGTTTTTT. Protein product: CATSSDRAPGELFF. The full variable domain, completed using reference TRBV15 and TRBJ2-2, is DAMVIQNPRYQVTQFGKPVTLSCSQTLNHNVMYWYQQKSSQAPKLLFHYYDKDFNNEADTPDNFQSRRPNTSFCFLDIRSPGLGDTAMYLCATSSDRAPGELFFGEGSRLTVL.

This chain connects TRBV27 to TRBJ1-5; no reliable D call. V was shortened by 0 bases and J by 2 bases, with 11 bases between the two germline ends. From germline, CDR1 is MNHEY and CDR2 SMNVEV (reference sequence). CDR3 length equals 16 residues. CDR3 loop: CASSLSNRGGNQPQHF. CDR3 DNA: TGTGCCAGCAGTTTATCGAACAGAGGAGGCAATCAGCCCCAGCATTTT.

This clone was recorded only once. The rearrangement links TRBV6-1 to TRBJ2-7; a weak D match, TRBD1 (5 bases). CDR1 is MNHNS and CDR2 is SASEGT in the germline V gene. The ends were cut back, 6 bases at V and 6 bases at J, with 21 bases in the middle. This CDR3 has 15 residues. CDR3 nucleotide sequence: TGTGCCAGCAGCGACCTAACAGGTCACGAGGCCGAGCAGTACTTC. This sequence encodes CASSDLTGHEAEQYF.

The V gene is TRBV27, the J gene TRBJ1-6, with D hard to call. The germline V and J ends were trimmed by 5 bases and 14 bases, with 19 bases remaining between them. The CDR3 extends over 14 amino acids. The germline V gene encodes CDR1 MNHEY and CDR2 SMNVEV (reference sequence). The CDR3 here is CASSAPSQGGTLHF. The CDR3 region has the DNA TGTGCCAGCAGTGCTCCGTCACAAGGCGGCACCCTCCACTTT.

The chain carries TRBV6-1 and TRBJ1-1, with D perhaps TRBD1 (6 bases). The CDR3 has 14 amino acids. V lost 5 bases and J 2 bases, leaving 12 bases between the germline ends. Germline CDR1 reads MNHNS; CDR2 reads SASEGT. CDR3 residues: CASSPRTDNTEAFF. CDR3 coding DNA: TGTGCCAGCAGTCCCCGGACAGACAACACTGAAGCTTTCTTT.

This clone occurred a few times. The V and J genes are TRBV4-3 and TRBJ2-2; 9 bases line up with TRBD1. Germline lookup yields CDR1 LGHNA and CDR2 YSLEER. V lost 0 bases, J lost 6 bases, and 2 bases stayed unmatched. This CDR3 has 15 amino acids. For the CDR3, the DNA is TGCGCCAGCAGCCAAGAGGGGACAGGGCCCGGGGAGCTGTTTTTT. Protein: CASSQEGTGPGELFF.

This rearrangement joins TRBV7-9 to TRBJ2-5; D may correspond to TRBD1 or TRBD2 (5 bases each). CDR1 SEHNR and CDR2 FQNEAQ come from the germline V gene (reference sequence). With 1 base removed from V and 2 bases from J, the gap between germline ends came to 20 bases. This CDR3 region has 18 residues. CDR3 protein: CASSLGVDTISGQETQYF. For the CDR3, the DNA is TGTGCCAGCAGCTTAGGAGTGGACACGATCTCGGGACAAGAGACCCAGTACTTC.

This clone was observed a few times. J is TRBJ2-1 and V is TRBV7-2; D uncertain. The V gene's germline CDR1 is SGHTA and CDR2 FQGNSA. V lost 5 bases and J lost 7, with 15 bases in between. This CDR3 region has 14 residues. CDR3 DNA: TGTGCCAGCAGCCTCGGCGCGGCTGAGAATGAGCAGTTCTTC. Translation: CASSLGAAENEQFF.

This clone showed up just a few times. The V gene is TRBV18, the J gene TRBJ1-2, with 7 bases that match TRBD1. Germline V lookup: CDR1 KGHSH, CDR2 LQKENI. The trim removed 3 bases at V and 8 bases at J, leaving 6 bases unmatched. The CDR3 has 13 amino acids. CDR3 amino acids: CASSPPGGGGYTF. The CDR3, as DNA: TGTGCCAGCTCACCGCCAGGGGGAGGAGGCTACACCTTC.

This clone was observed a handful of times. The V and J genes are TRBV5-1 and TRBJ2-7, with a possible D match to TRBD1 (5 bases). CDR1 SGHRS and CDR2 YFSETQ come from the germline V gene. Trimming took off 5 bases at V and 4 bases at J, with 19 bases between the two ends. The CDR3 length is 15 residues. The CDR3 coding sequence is TGCGCCAGCAGTCTCTCGGTAGGGCAGGGTTACGAGCAGTACTTC. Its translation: CASSLSVGQGYEQYF.

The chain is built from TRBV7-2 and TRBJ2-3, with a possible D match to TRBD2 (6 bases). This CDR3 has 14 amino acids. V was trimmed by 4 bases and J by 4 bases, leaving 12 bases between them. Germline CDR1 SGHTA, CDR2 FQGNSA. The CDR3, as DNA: TGTGCCAGCAGCTCCAGGCCGGGGGCAGATACGCAGTATTTT. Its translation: CASSSRPGADTQYF.

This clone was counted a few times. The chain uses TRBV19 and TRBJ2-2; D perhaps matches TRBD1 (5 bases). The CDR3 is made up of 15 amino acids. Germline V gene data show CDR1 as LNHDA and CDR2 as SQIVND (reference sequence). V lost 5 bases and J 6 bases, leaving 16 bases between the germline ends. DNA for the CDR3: TGTGCCAGTAGTGCTGAAGGAAGGGGTGCCGGGGAGCTGTTTTTT. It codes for CASSAEGRGAGELFF.

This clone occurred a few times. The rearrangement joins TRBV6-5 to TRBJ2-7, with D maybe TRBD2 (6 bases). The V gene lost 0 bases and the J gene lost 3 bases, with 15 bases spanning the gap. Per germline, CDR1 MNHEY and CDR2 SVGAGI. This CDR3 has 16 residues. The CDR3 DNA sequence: TGTGCCAGCAGTTACTCTGAAGCGGGCACCGGCTACGAGCAGTACTTC. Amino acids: CASSYSEAGTGYEQYF.

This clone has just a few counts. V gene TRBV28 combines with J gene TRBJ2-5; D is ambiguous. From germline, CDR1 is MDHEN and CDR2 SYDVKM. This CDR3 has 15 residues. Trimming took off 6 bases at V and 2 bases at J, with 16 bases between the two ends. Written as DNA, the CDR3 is TGTGCCAGCAGCCGCCCCCGCCTAGTACAAGAGACCCAGTACTTC. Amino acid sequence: CASSRPRLVQETQYF.

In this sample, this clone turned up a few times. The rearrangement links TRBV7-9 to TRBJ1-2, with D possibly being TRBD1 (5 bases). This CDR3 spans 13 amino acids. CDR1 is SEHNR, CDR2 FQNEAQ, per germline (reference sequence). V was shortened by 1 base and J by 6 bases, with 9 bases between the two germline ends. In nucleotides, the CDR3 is TGTGCCAGCAGCTTAGTCGGGGGTGATGGCTACACCTTC. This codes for CASSLVGGDGYTF.

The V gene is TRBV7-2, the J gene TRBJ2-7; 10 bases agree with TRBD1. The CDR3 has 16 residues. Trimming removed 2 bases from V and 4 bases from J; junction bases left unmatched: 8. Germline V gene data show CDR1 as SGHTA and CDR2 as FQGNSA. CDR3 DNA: TGTGCCAGCAGCTTACGGGTCGGGGACAGGGGTTACGAGCAGTACTTC. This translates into CASSLRVGDRGYEQYF.

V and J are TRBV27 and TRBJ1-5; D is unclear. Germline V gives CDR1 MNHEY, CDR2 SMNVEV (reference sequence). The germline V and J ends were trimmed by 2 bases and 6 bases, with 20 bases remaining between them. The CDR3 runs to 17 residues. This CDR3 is CASSLKPSPFLSQPQHF. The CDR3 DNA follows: TGTGCCAGCAGTTTAAAGCCCAGTCCGTTTTTGAGTCAGCCCCAGCATTTT.

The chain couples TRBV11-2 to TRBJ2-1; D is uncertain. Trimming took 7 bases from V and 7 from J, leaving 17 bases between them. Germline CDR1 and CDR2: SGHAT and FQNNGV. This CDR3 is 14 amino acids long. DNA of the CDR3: TGTGCCAGCACCCAAAGGGATCAAGAAAATGAGCAGTTCTTC. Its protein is CASTQRDQENEQFF.

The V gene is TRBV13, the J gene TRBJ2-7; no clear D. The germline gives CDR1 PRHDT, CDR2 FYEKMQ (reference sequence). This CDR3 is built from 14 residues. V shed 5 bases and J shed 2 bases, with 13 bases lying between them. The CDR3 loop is CASSPLLEPYEQYF. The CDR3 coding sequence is TGTGCCAGCAGCCCGTTACTGGAGCCCTACGAGCAGTACTTC.

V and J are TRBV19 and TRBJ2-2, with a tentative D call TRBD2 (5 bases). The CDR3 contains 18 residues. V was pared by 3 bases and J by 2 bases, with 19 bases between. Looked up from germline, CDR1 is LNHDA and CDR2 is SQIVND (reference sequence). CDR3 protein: CASSIYFRGLTNTGELFF. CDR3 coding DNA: TGTGCCAGTAGTATTTACTTTCGCGGACTGACAAACACCGGGGAGCTGTTTTTT.

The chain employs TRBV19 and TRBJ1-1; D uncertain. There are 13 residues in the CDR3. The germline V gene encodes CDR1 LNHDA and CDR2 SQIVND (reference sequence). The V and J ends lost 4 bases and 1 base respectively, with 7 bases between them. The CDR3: CASSTDWNTEAFF. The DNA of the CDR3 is TGTGCCAGTAGTACAGACTGGAACACTGAAGCTTTCTTT.

CDR3 coding DNA: TGCGCCAGCAGCGCGAGCGGGGGGAAAGAGACCCAGTACTTC. Encoded protein: CASSASGGKETQYF. The chain recombines TRBV4-3 with TRBJ2-5, with TRBD2 matching 9 bases. The J segment lost 3 bases and the V segment lost 5 bases, leaving 4 bases of the junction unmatched. There are 14 residues in the CDR3. From germline, CDR1 is LGHNA and CDR2 YSLEER.